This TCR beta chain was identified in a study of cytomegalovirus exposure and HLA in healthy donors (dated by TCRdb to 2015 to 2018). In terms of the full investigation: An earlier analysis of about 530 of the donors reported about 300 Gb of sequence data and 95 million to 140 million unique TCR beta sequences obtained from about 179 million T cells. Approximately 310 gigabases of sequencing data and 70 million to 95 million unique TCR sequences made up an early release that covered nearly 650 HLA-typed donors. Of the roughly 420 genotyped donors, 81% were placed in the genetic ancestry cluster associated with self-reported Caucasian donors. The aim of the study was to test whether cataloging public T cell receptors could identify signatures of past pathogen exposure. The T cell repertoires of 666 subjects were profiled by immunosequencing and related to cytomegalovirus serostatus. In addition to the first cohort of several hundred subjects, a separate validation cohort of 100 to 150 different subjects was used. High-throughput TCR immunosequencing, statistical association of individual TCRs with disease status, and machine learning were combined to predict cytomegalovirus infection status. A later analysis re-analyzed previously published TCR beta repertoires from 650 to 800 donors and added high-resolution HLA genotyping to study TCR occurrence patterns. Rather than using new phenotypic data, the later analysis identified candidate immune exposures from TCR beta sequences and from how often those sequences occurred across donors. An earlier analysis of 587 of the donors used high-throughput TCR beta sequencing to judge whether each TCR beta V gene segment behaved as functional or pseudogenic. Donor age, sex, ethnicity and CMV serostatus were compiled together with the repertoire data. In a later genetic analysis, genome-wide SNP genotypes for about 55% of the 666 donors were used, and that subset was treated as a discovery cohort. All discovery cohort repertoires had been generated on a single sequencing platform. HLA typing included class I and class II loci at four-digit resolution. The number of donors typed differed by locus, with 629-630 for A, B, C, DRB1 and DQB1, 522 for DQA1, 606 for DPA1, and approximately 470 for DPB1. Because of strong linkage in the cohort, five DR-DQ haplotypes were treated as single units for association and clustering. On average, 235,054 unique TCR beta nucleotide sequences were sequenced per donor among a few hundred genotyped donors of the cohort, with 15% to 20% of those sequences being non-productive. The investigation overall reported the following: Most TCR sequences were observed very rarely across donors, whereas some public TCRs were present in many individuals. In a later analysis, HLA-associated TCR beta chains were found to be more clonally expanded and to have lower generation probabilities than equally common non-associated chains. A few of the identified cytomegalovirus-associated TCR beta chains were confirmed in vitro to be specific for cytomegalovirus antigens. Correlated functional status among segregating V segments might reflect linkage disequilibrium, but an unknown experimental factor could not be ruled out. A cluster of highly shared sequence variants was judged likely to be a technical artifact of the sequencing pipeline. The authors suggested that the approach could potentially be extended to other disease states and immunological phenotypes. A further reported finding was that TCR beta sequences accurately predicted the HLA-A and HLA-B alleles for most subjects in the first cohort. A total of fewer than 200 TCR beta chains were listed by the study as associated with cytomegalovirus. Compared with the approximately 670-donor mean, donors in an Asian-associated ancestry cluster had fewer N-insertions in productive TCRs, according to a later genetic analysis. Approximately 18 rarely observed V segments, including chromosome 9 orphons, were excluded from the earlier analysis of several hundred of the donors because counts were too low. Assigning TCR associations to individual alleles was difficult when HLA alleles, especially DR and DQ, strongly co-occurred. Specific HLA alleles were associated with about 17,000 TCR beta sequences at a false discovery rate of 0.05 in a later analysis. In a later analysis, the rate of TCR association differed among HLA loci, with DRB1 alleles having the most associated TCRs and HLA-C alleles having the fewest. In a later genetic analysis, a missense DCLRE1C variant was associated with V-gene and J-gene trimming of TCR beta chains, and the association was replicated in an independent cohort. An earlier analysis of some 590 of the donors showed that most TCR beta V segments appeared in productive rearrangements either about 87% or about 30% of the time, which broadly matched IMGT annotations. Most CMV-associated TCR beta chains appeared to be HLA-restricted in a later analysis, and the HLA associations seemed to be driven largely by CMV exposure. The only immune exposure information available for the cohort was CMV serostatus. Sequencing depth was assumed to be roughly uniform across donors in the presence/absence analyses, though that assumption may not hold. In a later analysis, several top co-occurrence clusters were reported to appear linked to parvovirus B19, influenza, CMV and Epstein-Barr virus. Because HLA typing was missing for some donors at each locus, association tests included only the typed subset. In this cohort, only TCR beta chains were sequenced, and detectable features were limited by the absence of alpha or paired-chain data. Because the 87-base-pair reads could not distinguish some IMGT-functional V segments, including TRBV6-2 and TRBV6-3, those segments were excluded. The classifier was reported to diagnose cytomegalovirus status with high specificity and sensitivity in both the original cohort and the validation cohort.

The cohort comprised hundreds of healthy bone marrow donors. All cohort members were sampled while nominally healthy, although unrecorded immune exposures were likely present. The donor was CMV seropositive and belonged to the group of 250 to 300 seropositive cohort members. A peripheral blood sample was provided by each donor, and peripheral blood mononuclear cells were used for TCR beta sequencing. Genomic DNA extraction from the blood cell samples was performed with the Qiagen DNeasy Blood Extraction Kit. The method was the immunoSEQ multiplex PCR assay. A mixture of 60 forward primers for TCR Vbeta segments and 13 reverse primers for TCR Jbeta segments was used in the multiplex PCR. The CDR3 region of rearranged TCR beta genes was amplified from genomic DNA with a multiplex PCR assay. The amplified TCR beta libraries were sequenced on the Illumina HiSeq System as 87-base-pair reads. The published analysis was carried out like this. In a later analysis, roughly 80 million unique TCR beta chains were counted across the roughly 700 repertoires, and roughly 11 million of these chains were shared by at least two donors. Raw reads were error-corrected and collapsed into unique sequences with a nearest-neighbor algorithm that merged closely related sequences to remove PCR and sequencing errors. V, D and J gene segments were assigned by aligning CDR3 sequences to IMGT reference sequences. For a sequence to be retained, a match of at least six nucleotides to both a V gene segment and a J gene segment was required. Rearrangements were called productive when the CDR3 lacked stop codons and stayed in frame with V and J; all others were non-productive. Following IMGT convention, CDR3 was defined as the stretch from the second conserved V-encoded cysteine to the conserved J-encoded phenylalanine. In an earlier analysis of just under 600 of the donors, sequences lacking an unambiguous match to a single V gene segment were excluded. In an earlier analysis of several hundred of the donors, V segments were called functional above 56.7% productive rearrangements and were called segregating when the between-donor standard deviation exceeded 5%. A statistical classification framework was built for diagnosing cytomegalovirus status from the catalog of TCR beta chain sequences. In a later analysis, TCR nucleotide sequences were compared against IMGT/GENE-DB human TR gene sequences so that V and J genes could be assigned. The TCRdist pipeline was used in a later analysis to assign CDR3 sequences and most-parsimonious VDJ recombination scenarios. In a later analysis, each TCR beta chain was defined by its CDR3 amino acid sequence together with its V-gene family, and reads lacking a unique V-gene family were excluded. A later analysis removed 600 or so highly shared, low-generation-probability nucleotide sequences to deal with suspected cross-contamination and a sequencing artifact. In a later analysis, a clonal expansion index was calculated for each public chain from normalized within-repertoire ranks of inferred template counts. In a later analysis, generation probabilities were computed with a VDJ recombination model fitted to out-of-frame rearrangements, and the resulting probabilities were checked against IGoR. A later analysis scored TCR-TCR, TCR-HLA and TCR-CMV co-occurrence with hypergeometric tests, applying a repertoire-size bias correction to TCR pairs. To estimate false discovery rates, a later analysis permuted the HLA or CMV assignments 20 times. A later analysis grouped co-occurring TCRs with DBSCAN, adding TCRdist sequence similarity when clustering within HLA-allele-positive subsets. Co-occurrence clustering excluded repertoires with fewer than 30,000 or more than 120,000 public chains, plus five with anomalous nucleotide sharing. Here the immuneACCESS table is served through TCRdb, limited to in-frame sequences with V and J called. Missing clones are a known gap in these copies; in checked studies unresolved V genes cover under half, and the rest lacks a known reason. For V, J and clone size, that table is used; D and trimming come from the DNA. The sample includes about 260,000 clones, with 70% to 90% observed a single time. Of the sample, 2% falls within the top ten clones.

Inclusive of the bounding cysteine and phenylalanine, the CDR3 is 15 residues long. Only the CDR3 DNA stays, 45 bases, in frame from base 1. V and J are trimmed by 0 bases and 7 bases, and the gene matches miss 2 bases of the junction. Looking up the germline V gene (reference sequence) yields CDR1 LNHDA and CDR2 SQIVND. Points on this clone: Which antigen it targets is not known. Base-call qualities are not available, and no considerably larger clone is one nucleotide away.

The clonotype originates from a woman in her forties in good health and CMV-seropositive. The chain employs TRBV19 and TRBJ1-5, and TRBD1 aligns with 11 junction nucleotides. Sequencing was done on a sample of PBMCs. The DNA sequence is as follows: TGTGCCAGTAGTATAGAGGGACAGGGGGGACAGCCCCAGCATTTT. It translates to CASSIEGQGGQPQHF.